The following is a T cell receptor beta chain sequence with its context. The antigen remains undetermined. V lost 4 bases, J lost 9 bases, and 15 bases lay in between. This CDR3 region has 13 residues. Germline CDR1 PRHDT, CDR2 FYEKMQ (reference sequence). Here immunoSEQ multiplex PCR was the method, and the copy in TCRdb shows in-frame clones only, minus some. The sample gives about 130,000 clones, more than 80% of which show up once; around 0.15% is in the top ten. The sample comes from a study of graft-versus-host responses after intestinal transplantation. Study in general: Once they had received anti-thymocyte globulin induction, all recipients took tacrolimus and steroids for around 3 years.

Study results and limitations: GvH clones were identified in recipient marrow, with some first appearing in ileum or blood. Individuals carrying graft-donor T cell macrochimerism showed high graft-versus-host to host-versus-graft clonal ratios in allografts.

The sequences come from unstimulated CD4+ T cells sorted from spleen or lymph node cells, collected before intestinal transplant. The chain joins TRBV13 to TRBJ2-5; maybe TRBD2 (7 bases). The TCR was taken from a human donor who received an intestinal transplant. The CDR3 loop reads CASSYPGGGSQYF. Here the CDR3 DNA reads TGTGCCAGCAGCTACCCGGGGGGCGGGTCCCAGTACTTC.